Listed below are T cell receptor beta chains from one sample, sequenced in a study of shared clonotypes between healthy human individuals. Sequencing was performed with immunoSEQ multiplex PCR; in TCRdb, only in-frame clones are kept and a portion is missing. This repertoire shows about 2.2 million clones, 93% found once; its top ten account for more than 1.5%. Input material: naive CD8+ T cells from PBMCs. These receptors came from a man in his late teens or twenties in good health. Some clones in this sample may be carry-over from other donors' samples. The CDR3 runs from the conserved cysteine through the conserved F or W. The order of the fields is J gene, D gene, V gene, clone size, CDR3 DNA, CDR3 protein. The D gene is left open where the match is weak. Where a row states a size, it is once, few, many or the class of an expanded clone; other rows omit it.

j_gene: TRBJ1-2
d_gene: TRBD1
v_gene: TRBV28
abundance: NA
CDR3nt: TGTGCCAGCAGTTTACCCAAGGACAGGGGGGTCTATGGCTACACCTTC
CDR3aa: CASSLPKDRGVYGYTF

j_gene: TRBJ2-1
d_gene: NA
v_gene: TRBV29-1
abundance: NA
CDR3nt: TGCAGCGTTTTTGGGGGTACCTACAATGAGCAGTTCTTC
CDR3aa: CSVFGGTYNEQFF

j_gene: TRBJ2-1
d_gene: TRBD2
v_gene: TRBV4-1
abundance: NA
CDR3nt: TGCGCCAGCAGCCAGGGGGAGGGTAGCTCCTACAATGAGCAGTTCTTC
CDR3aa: CASSQGEGSSYNEQFF

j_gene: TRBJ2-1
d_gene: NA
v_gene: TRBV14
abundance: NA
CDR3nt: TGTGCCAGCAGCCCCCGGGCCTACAATGAGCAGTTCTTC
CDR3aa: CASSPRAYNEQFF

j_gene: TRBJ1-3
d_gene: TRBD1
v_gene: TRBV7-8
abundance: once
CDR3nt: TGTGCCAGCAGCCCCGGGACAGGGATCGGAAACACCATATATTTT
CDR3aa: CASSPGTGIGNTIYF

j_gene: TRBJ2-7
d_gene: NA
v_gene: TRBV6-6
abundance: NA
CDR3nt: TGTGCCAGCAGTTACTCAACTAGCTACGAGCAGTACTTC
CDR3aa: CASSYSTSYEQYF

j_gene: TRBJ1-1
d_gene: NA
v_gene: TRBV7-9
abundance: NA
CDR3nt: TGTGCTAGCACCCCGGCTTTTATTACGAACACTGAAGCTTTCTTT
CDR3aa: CASTPAFITNTEAFF

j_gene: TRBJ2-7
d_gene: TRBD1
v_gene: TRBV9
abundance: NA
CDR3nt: TGTGCCAGCAGCGCAAAACAGACAGGGGGCCCCTACGAGCAGTACTTC
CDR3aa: CASSAKQTGGPYEQYF

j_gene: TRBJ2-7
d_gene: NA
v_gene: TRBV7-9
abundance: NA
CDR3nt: TGTGCCAGCAGCTTAGCCTCCGGGGGCTCAACGGACTACGAGCAGTACTTC
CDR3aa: CASSLASGGSTDYEQYF

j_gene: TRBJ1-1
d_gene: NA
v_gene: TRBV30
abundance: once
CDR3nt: TGTGCCTGGGTTACAGACCAAGGTGATCGGGCGGCTGAAGCTTTCTTT
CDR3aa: CAWVTDQGDRAAEAFF

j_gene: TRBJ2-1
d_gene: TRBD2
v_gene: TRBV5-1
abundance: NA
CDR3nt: TGCGCCAGCAGCCCCCCTAGCGGGAGGGTGATGGAGGATGAGCAGTTCTTC
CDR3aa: CASSPPSGRVMEDEQFF

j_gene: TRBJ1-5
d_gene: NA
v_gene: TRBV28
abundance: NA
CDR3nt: TGTGCCAGCAGTTTAGATGTGGCTAGTCAGCCCCAGCATTTT
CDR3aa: CASSLDVASQPQHF

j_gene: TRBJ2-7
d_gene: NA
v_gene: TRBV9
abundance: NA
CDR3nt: TGTGCCAGCGGCGGGGCGCTCCGTACCGCGGCGGGTCACGAGCAGTACTTC
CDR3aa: CASGGALRTAAGHEQYF

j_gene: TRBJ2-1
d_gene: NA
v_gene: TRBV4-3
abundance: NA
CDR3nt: TGCGCCAGCAGCCAAGATATGAGTTCCTACAATGAGCAGTTCTTC
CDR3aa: CASSQDMSSYNEQFF

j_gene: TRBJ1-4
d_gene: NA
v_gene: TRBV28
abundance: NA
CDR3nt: TGTGCCAGCAGTTTACAGGGAGAGGGAAAAGGGAAACTGTTTTTT
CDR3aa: CASSLQGEGKGKLFF

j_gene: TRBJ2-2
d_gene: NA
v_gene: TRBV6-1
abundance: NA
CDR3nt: TGTGCCAGCAGCGTGATCCGATCTTTATCGGGGGAGCTGTTTTTT
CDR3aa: CASSVIRSLSGELFF

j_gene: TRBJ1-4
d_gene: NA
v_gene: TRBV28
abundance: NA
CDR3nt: TGTGCCAGCAGCCTACTGACCATTAATGAAAAACTGTTTTTT
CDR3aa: CASSLLTINEKLFF

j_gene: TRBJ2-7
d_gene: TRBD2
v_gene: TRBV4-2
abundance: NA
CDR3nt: TGTGCCAGCAGCGACGCCGGGACTAGCGGGTACGAGCAGTACTTC
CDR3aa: CASSDAGTSGYEQYF

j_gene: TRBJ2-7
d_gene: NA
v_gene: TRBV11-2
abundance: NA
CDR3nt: TGTGCCAGCAGGCAGGACAGCTACGAGCAGTACTTC
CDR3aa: CASRQDSYEQYF

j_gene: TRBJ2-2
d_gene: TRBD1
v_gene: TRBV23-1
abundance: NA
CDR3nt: TGCGCCAGCAAACCCCCGGGACAGGGCGGGGAGCTGTTTTTT
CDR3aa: CASKPPGQGGELFF

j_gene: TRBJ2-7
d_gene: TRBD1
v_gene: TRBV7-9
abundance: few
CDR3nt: TGTGCCAGCAGCCGGGACAGGACCTACGAGCAGTACTTC
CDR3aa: CASSRDRTYEQYF

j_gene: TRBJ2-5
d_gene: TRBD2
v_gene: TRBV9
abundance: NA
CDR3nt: TGTGCCAGCAGCGTACAAGGACTAGCATGGGAGACCCAGTACTTC
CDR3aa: CASSVQGLAWETQYF

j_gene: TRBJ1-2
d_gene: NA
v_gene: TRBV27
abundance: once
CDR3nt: TGTGCCAGCAGTTCCCCTCGACAGAACTCCTATGGCTACACCTTC
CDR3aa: CASSSPRQNSYGYTF

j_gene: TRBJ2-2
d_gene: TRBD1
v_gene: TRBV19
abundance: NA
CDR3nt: TGTGCCAGTAGCCCCAGGGACAGGGTGGCGGGCGGGGAGCTGTTTTTT
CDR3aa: CASSPRDRVAGGELFF

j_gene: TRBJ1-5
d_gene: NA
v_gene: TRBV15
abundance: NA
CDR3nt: TGTGCCACCGACGGGAGGTATAGCAATCAGCCCCAGCATTTT
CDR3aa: CATDGRYSNQPQHF